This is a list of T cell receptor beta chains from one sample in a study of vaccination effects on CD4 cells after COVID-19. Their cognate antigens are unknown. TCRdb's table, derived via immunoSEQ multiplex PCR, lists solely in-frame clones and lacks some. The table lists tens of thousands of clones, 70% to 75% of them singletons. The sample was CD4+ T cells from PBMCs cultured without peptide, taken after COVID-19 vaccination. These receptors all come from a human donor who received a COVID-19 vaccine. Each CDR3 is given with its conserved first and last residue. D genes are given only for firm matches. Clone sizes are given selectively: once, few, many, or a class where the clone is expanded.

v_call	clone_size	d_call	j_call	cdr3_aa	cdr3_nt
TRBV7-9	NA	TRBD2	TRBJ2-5	CASSLGTSGGPETQYF	TGTGCCAGCAGTCTTGGGACTAGCGGGGGGCCTGAGACCCAGTACTTC
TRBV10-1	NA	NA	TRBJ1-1	CASTQGTDTEAFF	TGCGCCAGCACCCAGGGGACGGACACTGAAGCTTTCTTT
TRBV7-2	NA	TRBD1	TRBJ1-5	CASSSPGQYQPQHF	TGTGCCAGCAGCTCGCCGGGACAGTATCAGCCCCAGCATTTT
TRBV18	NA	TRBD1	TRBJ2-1	CASSFTGTVHNEQFF	TGTGCCAGCTCATTTACCGGGACAGTCCACAATGAGCAGTTCTTC
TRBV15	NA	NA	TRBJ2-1	CATSRDRAGYNEQFF	TGTGCCACCAGCAGAGATCGGGCAGGGTACAATGAGCAGTTCTTC
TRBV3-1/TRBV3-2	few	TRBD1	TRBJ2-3	CASSGQVLGTDTQYF	TGTGCCAGCAGCGGACAGGTCCTGGGCACAGATACGCAGTATTTT
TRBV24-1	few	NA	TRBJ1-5	CATSVPGSWSNQPQHF	TGTGCCACCAGTGTGCCGGGGTCGTGGAGCAATCAGCCCCAGCATTTT
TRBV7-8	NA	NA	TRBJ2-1	CASSPPLWNEQFF	TGTGCCAGCAGCCCCCCGTTATGGAATGAGCAGTTCTTC
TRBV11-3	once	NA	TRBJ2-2	CASRLTGTQWIGELFF	TGTGCCAGCAGACTAACCGGGACCCAATGGATCGGGGAGCTGTTTTTT
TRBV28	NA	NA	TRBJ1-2	CASSSRGPVYGYTF	TGTGCCAGCAGTTCCCGTGGTCCCGTCTATGGCTACACCTTC
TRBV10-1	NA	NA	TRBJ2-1	CASSEGGRTYNEQFF	TGCGCCAGCAGTGAAGGAGGGCGAACCTACAATGAGCAGTTCTTC
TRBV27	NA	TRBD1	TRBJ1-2	CASSLYDRGLRSYTF	TGTGCCAGCAGTTTGTATGACAGGGGCCTGCGAAGCTACACCTTC
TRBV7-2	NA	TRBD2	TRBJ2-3	CASSMSLAGYTDTQYF	TGTGCCAGCAGCATGAGTCTAGCGGGGTACACAGATACGCAGTATTTT
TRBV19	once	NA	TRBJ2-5	CASSGVPIETQYF	TGTGCCAGTAGCGGTGTACCTATCGAGACCCAGTACTTC
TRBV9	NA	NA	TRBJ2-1	CASSVAGYPSYNEQFF	TGTGCCAGCAGCGTAGCAGGCTACCCTTCCTACAATGAGCAGTTCTTC
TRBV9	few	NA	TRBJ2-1	CASSVGRVSYNEQFF	TGTGCCAGCAGCGTGGGCAGGGTCTCCTACAATGAGCAGTTCTTC
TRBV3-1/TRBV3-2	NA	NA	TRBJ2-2	CASSQVVAVPRELFF	TGTGCCAGCAGCCAAGTTGTGGCAGTCCCAAGGGAGCTGTTTTTT
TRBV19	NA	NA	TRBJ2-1	CASRSDSYPEQFF	TGTGCCAGTAGAAGCGACAGCTACCCTGAGCAGTTCTTC
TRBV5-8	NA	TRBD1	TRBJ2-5	CASKAGQVQETQYF	TGTGCCAGCAAGGCAGGACAGGTCCAAGAGACCCAGTACTTC
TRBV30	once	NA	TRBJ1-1	CAWSVLTDTEAFF	TGTGCCTGGAGTGTACTGACAGACACTGAAGCTTTCTTT
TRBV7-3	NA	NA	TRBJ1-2	CASSPLPGEGYTF	TGTGCCAGCAGCCCCCTTCCGGGAGAGGGCTACACCTTC
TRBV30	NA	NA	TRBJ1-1	CAWRGSMNTEAFF	TGTGCCTGGAGGGGTTCGATGAACACTGAAGCTTTCTTT
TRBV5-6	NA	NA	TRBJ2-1	CASSDRMSSYNEQFF	TGTGCCAGCAGCGACAGGATGAGCTCCTACAATGAGCAGTTCTTC
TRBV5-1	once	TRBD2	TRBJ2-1	CASSRVAGENEQFF	TGCGCCAGCTCGCGAGTAGCGGGGGAAAATGAGCAGTTCTTC
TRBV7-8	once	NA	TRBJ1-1	CASSLTGFSEAFF	TGTGCCAGCAGCTTAACAGGGTTTAGTGAAGCTTTCTTT
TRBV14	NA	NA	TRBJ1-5	CASSQDRLTYQPQHF	TGTGCCAGCAGCCAAGACCGGCTTACCTATCAGCCCCAGCATTTT
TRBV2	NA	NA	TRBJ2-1	CASTRANEQFF	TGTGCCAGCACCAGGGCCAATGAGCAGTTCTTC
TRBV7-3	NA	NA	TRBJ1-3	CASSPGPGNTIYF	TGTGCCAGCAGTCCGGGGCCTGGAAACACCATATATTTT